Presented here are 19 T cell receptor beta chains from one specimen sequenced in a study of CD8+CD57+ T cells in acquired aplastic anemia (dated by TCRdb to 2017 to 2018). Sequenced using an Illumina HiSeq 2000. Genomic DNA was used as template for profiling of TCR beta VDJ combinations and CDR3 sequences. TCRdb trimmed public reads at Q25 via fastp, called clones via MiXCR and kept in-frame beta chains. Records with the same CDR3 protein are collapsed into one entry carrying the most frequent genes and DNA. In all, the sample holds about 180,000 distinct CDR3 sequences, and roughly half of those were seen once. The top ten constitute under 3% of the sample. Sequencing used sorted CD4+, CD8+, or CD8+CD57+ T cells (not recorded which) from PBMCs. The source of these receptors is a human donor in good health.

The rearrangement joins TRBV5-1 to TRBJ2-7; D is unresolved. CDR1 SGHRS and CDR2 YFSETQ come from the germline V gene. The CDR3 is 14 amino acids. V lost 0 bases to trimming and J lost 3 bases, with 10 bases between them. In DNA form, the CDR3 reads TGCGCCAGCAGCTTGGGGGCAGTCGGCTACGAGCAGTACTTC. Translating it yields CASSLGAVGYEQYF.

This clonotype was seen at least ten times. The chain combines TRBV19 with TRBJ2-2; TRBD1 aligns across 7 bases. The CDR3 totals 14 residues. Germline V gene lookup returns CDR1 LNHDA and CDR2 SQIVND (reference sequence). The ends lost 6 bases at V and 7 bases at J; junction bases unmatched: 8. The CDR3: CASRRQGIGGELFF. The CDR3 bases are TGTGCCAGTAGGCGACAGGGTATTGGCGGGGAGCTGTTTTTT.

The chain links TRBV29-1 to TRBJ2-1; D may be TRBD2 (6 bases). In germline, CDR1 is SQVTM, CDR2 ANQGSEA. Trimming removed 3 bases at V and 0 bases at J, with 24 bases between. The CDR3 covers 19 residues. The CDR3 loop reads CSVDGGLFIQESSYNEQFF. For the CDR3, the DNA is TGCAGCGTTGACGGAGGGCTTTTCATCCAGGAGAGCTCCTACAATGAGCAGTTCTTC.

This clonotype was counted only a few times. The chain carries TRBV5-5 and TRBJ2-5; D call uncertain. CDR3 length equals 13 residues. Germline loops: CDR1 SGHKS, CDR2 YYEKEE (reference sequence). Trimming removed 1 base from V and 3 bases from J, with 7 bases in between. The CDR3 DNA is TGTGCCAGCAGCTTGCTCTCGGAAGAGACCCAGTACTTC. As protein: CASSLLSEETQYF.

The CDR3 sequence: CASRGGGPYEQYF. The CDR3 DNA reads as TGTGCCAGCAGAGGGGGGGGTCCATACGAGCAGTACTTC. V and J are TRBV2 and TRBJ2-7; maybe TRBD2 (7 bases). Germline V gene sequence: CDR1 SNHLY, CDR2 FYNNEI. This CDR3 has 13 residues. V was trimmed by 6 bases and J by 4 bases, leaving 13 bases between them. Together with reference TRBV2 and TRBJ2-7, the CDR3 gives the full variable domain: EPEVTQTPSHQVTQMGQEVILRCVPISNHLYFYWYRQILGQKVEFLVSFYNNEISEKSEIFDDQFSVERPDGSNFTLKIRSTKLEDSAMYFCASRGGGPYEQYFGPGTRLTVT.

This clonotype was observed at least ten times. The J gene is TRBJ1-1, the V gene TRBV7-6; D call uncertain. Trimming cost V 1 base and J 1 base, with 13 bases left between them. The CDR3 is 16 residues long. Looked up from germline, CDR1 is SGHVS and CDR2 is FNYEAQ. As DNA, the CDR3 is TGTGCCAGCAGCTTAGGTAGGGCCCGAGGGAACACTGAAGCTTTCTTT. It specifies CASSLGRARGNTEAFF. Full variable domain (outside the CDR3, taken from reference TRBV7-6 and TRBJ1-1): GAGVSQSPRYKVTKRGQDVALRCDPISGHVSLYWYRQALGQGPEFLTYFNYEAQQDKSGLPNDRFSAERPEGSISTLTIQRTEQRDSAMYRCASSLGRARGNTEAFFGQGTRLTVV.

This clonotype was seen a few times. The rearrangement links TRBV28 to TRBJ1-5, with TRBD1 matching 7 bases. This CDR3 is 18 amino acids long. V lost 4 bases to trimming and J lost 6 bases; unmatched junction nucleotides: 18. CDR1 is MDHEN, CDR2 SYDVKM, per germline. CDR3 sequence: CASSSSLSPGQSRQPQHF. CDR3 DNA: TGTGCCAGCAGTTCCTCACTCTCCCCGGGACAGTCGCGTCAGCCCCAGCATTTT.

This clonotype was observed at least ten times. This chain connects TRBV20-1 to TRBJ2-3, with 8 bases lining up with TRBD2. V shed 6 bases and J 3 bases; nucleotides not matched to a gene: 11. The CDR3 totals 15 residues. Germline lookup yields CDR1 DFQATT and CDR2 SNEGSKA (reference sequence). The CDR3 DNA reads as TGCAGTGCCAAAATAAGCGGGAGAGAGACAGATACGCAGTATTTT. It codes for CSAKISGRETDTQYF.

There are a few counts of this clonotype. The CDR3: CATSREGLASYEQYF. The CDR3 DNA reads TGTGCCACCAGCAGAGAAGGACTAGCTTCCTACGAGCAGTACTTC. The chain has TRBV15 and TRBJ2-7; 8 nucleotides agree with TRBD2. The CDR3 runs 15 residues. The V and J ends lost 0 bases and 1 base, in that order; junction bases with no gene match: 2. Germline values: CDR1 LNHNV, CDR2 YYDKDF (reference sequence).

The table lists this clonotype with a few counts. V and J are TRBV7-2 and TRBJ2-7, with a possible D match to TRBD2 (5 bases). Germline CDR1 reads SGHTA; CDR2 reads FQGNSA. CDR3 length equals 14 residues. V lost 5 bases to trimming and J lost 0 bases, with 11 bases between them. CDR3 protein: CASSQGLVSYEQYF. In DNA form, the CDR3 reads TGTGCCAGCAGCCAAGGACTGGTCTCCTACGAGCAGTACTTC.

CDR3 sequence (DNA): TGTGCCAGCAGTGATTGGGGGAATCAGCCCCAGCATTTT. Translation gives CASSDWGNQPQHF. This chain links TRBV2 with TRBJ1-5; D perhaps matches TRBD1 (5 bases). The CDR3 totals 13 residues. Germline V gives CDR1 SNHLY, CDR2 FYNNEI. Trimming cost V 3 bases and J 4 bases, with 7 bases left between them.

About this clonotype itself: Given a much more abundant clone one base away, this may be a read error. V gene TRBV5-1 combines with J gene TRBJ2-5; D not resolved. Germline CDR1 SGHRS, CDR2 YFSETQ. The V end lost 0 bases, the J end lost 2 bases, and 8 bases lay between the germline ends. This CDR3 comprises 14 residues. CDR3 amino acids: CASSLVAQQETQYF. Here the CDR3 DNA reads TGCGCCAGCAGCTTGGTGGCTCAACAAGAGACCCAGTACTTC.

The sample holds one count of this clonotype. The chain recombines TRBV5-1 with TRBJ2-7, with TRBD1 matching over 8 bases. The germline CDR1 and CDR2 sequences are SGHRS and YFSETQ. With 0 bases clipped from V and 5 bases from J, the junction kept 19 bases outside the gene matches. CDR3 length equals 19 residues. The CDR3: CASSLASFLDRDGVHEQYF. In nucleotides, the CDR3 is TGCGCCAGCAGCTTGGCTTCTTTTTTGGACAGGGATGGGGTCCACGAGCAGTACTTC.

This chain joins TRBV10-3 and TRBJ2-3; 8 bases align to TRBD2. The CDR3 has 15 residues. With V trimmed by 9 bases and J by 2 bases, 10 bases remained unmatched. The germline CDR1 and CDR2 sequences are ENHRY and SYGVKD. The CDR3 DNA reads TGTGCCATTCGGGCTTTAGCGGGGATCACAGATACGCAGTATTTT. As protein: CAIRALAGITDTQYF.

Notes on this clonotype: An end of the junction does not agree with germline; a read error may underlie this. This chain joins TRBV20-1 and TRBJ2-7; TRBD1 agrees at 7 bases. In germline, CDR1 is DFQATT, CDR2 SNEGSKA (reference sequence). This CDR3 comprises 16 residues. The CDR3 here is CSASAKRGRGPYEQHF. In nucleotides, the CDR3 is TGCAGTGCTTCCGCGAAGAGGGGGCGCGGACCCTACGAGCAGCACTTC.

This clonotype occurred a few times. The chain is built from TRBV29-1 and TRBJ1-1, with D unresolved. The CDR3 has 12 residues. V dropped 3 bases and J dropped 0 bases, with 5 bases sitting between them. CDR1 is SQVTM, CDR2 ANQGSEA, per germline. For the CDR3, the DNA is TGCAGCGTTGAGTCGGTGAACACTGAAGCTTTCTTT. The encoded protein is CSVESVNTEAFF.

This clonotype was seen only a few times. The CDR3 sequence is CSAKTGTSYEQYF. The CDR3 nucleotides read TGCAGCGCAAAGACAGGAACAAGCTACGAGCAGTACTTC. The chain recombines TRBV29-1 with TRBJ2-7; D possibly corresponds to TRBD1 (6 bases). The V and J ends lost 7 bases and 3 bases respectively, with 16 bases between them. The CDR3 has 13 residues. In germline, CDR1 is SQVTM, CDR2 ANQGSEA.

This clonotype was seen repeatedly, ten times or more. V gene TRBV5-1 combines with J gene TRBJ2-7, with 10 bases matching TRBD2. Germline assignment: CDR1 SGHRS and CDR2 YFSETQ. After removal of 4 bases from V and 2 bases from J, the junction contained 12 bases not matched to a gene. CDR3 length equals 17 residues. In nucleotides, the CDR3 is TGCGCCAGCAGCCCCGTTAATGTAGCGGGAGGCCCCTACGAGCAGTACTTC. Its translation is CASSPVNVAGGPYEQYF.

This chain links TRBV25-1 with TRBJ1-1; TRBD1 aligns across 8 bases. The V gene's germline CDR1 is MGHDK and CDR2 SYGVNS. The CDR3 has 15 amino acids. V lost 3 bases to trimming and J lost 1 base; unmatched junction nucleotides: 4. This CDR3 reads CASSEWTGRNTEAFF. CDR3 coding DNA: TGTGCCAGCAGTGAGTGGACAGGGCGGAACACTGAAGCTTTCTTT.